These 10 T cell receptor beta chains came from one sample sequenced in a study of blood T cell repertoires in COVID-19. TCRdb keeps only in-frame clones here, not all; method: immunoSEQ multiplex PCR. Of 60,000 to 65,000 clones listed, 84% were seen once; the top ten hold roughly 15%. The sample taken for sequencing was peripheral blood. All receptors derive from a man aged 60 to 69 with COVID-19, enrolled during active disease.

The chain couples TRBV12-3 or TRBV12-4 to TRBJ1-1; 7 positions agree with TRBD1. The CDR3 spans 13 residues. The V segment lost 1 base and the J segment 7 bases; nucleotides outside the gene matches: 3. The DNA for the CDR3 is TGTGCCAGCAGTTTAGTCCAGGGGGGTGAAGCTTTCTTT. It codes for CASSLVQGGEAFF.

The chain combines TRBV11-2 with TRBJ2-7; D unresolved. In germline, CDR1 is SGHAT, CDR2 FQNNGV. CDR3 length: 12 residues. Trimming removed 1 base at V and 9 bases at J, with 10 bases between. CDR3 nucleotide sequence: TGTGCCAGCAGCTTAGCGGGTTTGGTGCAGTACTTC. Protein sequence: CASSLAGLVQYF.

This clone was observed a few times. The chain combines TRBV12-5 with TRBJ1-5; D perhaps matches TRBD1 (5 bases). CDR1 LGHNT and CDR2 FRNRAP come from the germline V gene. V lost 7 bases and J 4 bases, leaving 11 bases between the germline ends. The length of the CDR3 is 13 residues. The CDR3 reads CASDPSGNQPQHF. CDR3 sequence (DNA): TGTGCTAGTGACCCCTCAGGGAATCAGCCCCAGCATTTT.

The chain uses TRBV18 and TRBJ2-3; D gene ambiguous. With 2 bases removed from V and 2 bases from J, the gap between germline ends came to 8 bases. CDR1 is KGHSH, CDR2 LQKENI, per germline. The CDR3 contains 14 residues. The CDR3 sequence is CASSPMSSTDTQYF. The CDR3 DNA is TGTGCCAGCTCACCAATGAGCTCCACAGATACGCAGTATTTT.

The rearrangement uses TRBV20-1 and TRBJ2-7; D perhaps matches TRBD1 (5 bases). The ends were cut back, 3 bases at V and 2 bases at J, with 5 bases in the middle. From germline, CDR1 is DFQATT and CDR2 SNEGSKA (reference sequence). The CDR3 has 11 residues. CDR3 amino acids: CSARTAYEQYF. As DNA, the CDR3 is TGCAGTGCTAGGACAGCCTACGAGCAGTACTTC.

This chain joins TRBV6-1 and TRBJ2-1, with 8 bases aligning to TRBD1. Per the germline V gene, CDR1 is MNHNS and CDR2 is SASEGT. After removal of 4 bases from V and 9 bases from J, the junction contained 14 bases not matched to a gene. The CDR3 runs 16 residues. The CDR3 DNA follows: TGTGCCAGCAGTGCCGTGACAGGGGATTTACTGGGTGAGCAGTTCTTC. As protein: CASSAVTGDLLGEQFF.

This chain connects TRBV9 to TRBJ2-7; 10 nucleotides line up with TRBD1. The CDR3 is made up of 19 amino acids. The germline CDR1 and CDR2 sequences are SGDLS and YYNGEE. V shed 0 bases, J shed 1 base, and the junction held 13 bases outside the gene matches. Written as DNA, the CDR3 is TGTGCCAGCAGCGTAGAAAACCGGGACAGGGGCCTTAAATCCTACGAGCAGTACTTC. Translating gives CASSVENRDRGLKSYEQYF.

The chain has TRBV12-5 and TRBJ2-7; 15 bases fit TRBD2. Germline values: CDR1 LGHNT, CDR2 FRNRAP. After removal of 6 bases from V and 0 bases from J, the junction contained 24 bases not matched to a gene. This CDR3 is 23 amino acids long. The CDR3 nucleotides read TGTGCTAGTGGCCTCGTTGCGGGTCTCCGCCTTGGACTAGCGGGAGGGAACTCCTACGAGCAGTACTTC. Translated, it gives CASGLVAGLRLGLAGGNSYEQYF.

This clone was detected once. V and J are TRBV3-1 (or the pseudogene TRBV3-2) and TRBJ2-5; no reliable D call. Looked up from germline, CDR1 is LGHDT and CDR2 is YNNKEL (reference sequence). V was cut by 3 bases and J by 2 bases, with 10 bases left in between. The CDR3 runs to 14 residues. The CDR3 loop is CASSHPVIQETQYF. CDR3 in DNA: TGTGCCAGCAGCCACCCAGTGATACAAGAGACCCAGTACTTC.

A word on this clone: One junction end does not reproduce the germline sequence, and a read error may be involved. The genes are TRBV3-1 (or the pseudogene TRBV3-2) and TRBJ1-6, with unresolved D. Germline lookup yields CDR1 LGHDT and CDR2 YNNKEL (reference sequence). The CDR3 is 13 residues long. CDR3 residues: CASSKDLNSPLHF. The CDR3 DNA sequence: TGTGCCAGCAGCAAAGATCTGAATTCACCCCTCCACTTT.